The clone carrying this T cell receptor (beta chain) was observed a few times. The data originate from a study of beta chain features in type 1 diabetes. The V gene end was trimmed by 4 bases and the J gene end by 7 bases; junction bases not matched to a gene: 8. Germline V gene sequence: CDR1 KGHSH, CDR2 LQKENI. CDR3 length: 16 amino acids. The isolated RNA, all of it, was reverse transcribed, so expressed TCRB transcripts were what got sequenced. The protocol was immunoSEQ multiplex PCR, while the TCRdb copy is restricted to in-frame clones and leaves out a portion. The data contain some 180,000 clones, roughly an eighth of them seen just once; the ten biggest clones take up 0.55% to 0.8%.

The chain is built from TRBV18 and TRBJ2-1, with TRBD1 matching over 12 bases. The sample was central memory CD4+ T cells from blood. This TCR came from a woman aged 18-30 years in good health. CDR3 region: CASSLPGTGGRNEQFF. CDR3 nucleotides: TGTGCCAGCTCACTACCCGGGACAGGGGGCCGGAATGAGCAGTTCTTC.